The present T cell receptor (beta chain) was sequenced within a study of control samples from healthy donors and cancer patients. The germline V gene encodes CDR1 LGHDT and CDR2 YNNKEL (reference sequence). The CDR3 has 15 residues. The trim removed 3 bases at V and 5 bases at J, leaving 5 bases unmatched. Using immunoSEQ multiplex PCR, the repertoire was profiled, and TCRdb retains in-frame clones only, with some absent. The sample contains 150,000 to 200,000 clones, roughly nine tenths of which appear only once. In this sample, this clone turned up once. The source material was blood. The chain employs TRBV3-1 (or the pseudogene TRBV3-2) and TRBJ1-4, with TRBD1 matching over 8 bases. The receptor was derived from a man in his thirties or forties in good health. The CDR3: CASSQAWTGNEKLFF. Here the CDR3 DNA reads TGTGCCAGCAGCCAGGCCTGGACAGGGAATGAAAAACTGTTTTTT.